These 6 T cell receptor beta chains were all obtained from the same sample, sequenced in a study of shared T cell receptors in the human thymus. Clones were read by immunoSEQ multiplex PCR, and TCRdb kept only the in-frame ones, dropping some. The sample yields hundreds of thousands of clones, approximately 80% seen once. The data also belong to a second study, concerning human thymus T cells.

The sequenced sample was thymocytes. The receptors come from a boy younger than two with a congenital heart defect.

This rearrangement joins TRBV9 to TRBJ1-3; 8 nucleotides align to TRBD1. Germline V gene lookup returns CDR1 SGDLS and CDR2 YYNGEE. Losses at the gene ends were 1 base for V and 4 bases for J; bases not matched to a gene: 10. The CDR3 has 17 residues. The CDR3, as DNA: TGTGCCAGCAGCGTATCATATCAGGGGGCGATCGGAAACACCATATATTTT. Its protein product is CASSVSYQGAIGNTIYF. The variable domain in full, completed from reference TRBV9 and TRBJ1-3, reads DSGVTQTPKHLITATGQRVTLRCSPRSGDLSVYWYQQSLDQGLQFLIQYYNGEERAKGNILERFSAQQFPDLHSELNLSSLELGDSALYFCASSVSYQGAIGNTIYFGEGSWLTVV.

The rearrangement links TRBV5-1 to TRBJ2-4; 7 bases agree with TRBD1. In germline, CDR1 is SGHRS, CDR2 YFSETQ. The J segment lost 2 bases and the V segment lost 4 bases, leaving 12 bases of the junction unmatched. The CDR3 is 17 amino acids. This chain's CDR3 is CASSLTTGRLSKNIQYF. The CDR3 DNA follows: TGCGCCAGCAGCCTGACGACAGGGCGCTTGTCCAAAAACATTCAGTACTTC.

The CDR3: CASSQDHEGTGNQPQHF. Here the CDR3 DNA reads TGCGCCAGCAGCCAAGACCACGAGGGCACCGGCAATCAGCCCCAGCATTTT. The chain uses TRBV4-3 and TRBJ1-5; D ambiguous. This CDR3 has 17 residues. Germline CDR1 LGHNA, CDR2 YSLEER. The V and J ends lost 0 bases and 2 bases respectively, with 14 bases between them.

V gene TRBV10-2 combines with J gene TRBJ2-7; 7 positions match TRBD1. Trimming took 0 bases from V and 3 from J; bases not matched to a gene: 8. The CDR3 runs to 16 residues. Germline assignment: CDR1 WSHSY and CDR2 SAAADI. The CDR3 region is CASSESTTGIRYEQYF. The DNA for the CDR3 is TGCGCCAGCAGTGAGTCGACGACAGGGATTCGCTACGAGCAGTACTTC.

The V call is TRBV28, the J call TRBJ2-5; perhaps TRBD1 as D (6 bases). The CDR3 runs to 16 residues. Germline V gives CDR1 MDHEN, CDR2 SYDVKM. Trimming shortened V by 2 bases and J by 5 bases, and 18 bases separated the two germline ends. The CDR3 DNA follows: TGTGCCAGCAGTTTACAGACAGAGGTTCAGGGGGAGACCCAGTACTTC. It translates to CASSLQTEVQGETQYF.

The CDR3 protein is CASSRSGSGETQYF. DNA for the CDR3: TGTGCCAGCAGTCGAAGCGGGAGTGGGGAGACCCAGTACTTC. The gene calls are TRBV27 and TRBJ2-5; 8 positions agree with TRBD2. This CDR3 is built from 14 residues. In germline, CDR1 is MNHEY, CDR2 SMNVEV (reference sequence). The V and J ends lost 5 bases and 5 bases, in that order; junction bases with no gene match: 7.